These 3 T cell receptor beta chains were sequenced from one sample in a study of T cell repertoires in cytomegalovirus infection (dated by TCRdb to the late 2010s). Data came from an Illumina HiSeq 1500. TCRdb trimmed public reads at Q25 via fastp, called clones via MiXCR and kept in-frame beta chains. One record per CDR3 amino acid sequence lists the most common genes and DNA. The sample table holds under 350,000 distinct CDR3 sequences, of which around 20% were seen once. The ten largest clones add up to approximately 19% of the sample. The sample's treatment or condition label is to be understood as: in vitro stimulation with specific CMV peptide epitopes to enrich CMV-specific T cells. For these TCRs, the target antigens are not known. The sequenced sample was cultured PBMCs, obtained from culture after CMV antigen stimulation. The receptors come from a human donor in good health (CMV status not recorded). Some clones in this sample may be carry-over from other donors' samples.

The chain combines TRBV5-5 with TRBJ1-4; no clear D. V was trimmed by 4 bases and J by 7 bases, leaving 14 bases between them. The germline V gene has CDR1 SGHKS and CDR2 YYEKEE (reference sequence). The length of the CDR3 is 14 residues. CDR3 in amino acids: CASSLGWGPEKLFF. The CDR3 DNA follows: TGTGCCAGCAGCCTGGGGTGGGGTCCTGAAAAACTGTTTTTT. Complete variable domain (other parts from reference TRBV5-5 and TRBJ1-4): DAGVTQSPTHLIKTRGQQVTLRCSPISGHKSVSWYQQVLGQGPQFIFQYYEKEERGRGNFPDRFSARQFPNYSSELNVNALLLGDSALYLCASSLGWGPEKLFFGSGTQLSVL.

The V call is TRBV20-1, the J call TRBJ2-5; D tentatively reads TRBD1 or TRBD2 (5 bases each). The CDR3 consists of 17 residues. Germline V gives CDR1 DFQATT, CDR2 SNEGSKA (reference sequence). Trimming removed 0 bases from V and 2 bases from J, with 19 bases in between. CDR3 bases: TGCAGTGCTAGAGATCTCGACCCTGGGACCCTACAAGAGACCCAGTACTTC. Translation gives CSARDLDPGTLQETQYF.

The chain combines TRBV6-5 with TRBJ1-5; weak D call: TRBD1 (6 bases). Trimming took 3 bases from V and 6 from J, leaving 12 bases between them. This CDR3 is built from 14 residues. The germline gives CDR1 MNHEY, CDR2 SVGAGI. The CDR3 is CASSYQGQGQPQHF. DNA for the CDR3: TGTGCCAGCAGTTATCAGGGGCAGGGTCAGCCCCAGCATTTT.